The 16 T cell receptor beta chains presented below share a single source sample, sequenced in a study of brain T cells in children with intractable seizures. Measured with immunoSEQ multiplex PCR; TCRdb has only the in-frame clones, and not every one. The sample includes about 80,000 clones, 90% to 95% of them seen just once. Sequences were derived from peripheral blood, sampled at surgery. These receptors came from a girl aged 2-15 years with Rasmussen encephalitis and intractable seizures.

To note about this clone: The sample holds other DNA sequences that translate to the same CDR3. This chain connects TRBV6-5 to TRBJ1-3; no firm D call. CDR3 length equals 14 residues. The germline V and J ends were trimmed by 2 bases and 4 bases, with 9 bases remaining between them. Germline V lookup: CDR1 MNHEY, CDR2 SVGAGI. DNA for the CDR3: TGTGCCAGCAGTTACGAAGGAGGCGGAAACACCATATATTTT. Its translation is CASSYEGGGNTIYF.

The chain uses TRBV3-1 (or the pseudogene TRBV3-2) and TRBJ2-1; no clear D gene. Germline V gene lookup returns CDR1 LGHDT and CDR2 YNNKEL (reference sequence). CDR3 length: 17 amino acids. The ends were cut back, 1 base at V and 2 bases at J, with 15 bases in the middle. The CDR3 sequence is CASSQVGGRLTYNEQFF. The CDR3 region has the DNA TGTGCCAGCAGCCAAGTTGGTGGGCGGCTCACCTACAATGAGCAGTTCTTC.

The chain links TRBV7-8 to TRBJ2-1; D may correspond to TRBD1 or TRBD2 (5 bases each). The ends were cut back, 3 bases at V and 2 bases at J, with 17 bases in the middle. The CDR3 is 17 residues long. From germline, CDR1 is SGHVS and CDR2 FQNEAQ. CDR3 residues: CASSFSAGTNAYNEQFF. The CDR3 DNA reads as TGTGCCAGCAGCTTCAGCGCCGGGACCAACGCCTACAATGAGCAGTTCTTC.

The chain is built from TRBV15 and TRBJ2-2, with unresolved D. V gave up 2 bases and J gave up 1 base, with 8 bases separating them. Germline lookup yields CDR1 LNHNV and CDR2 YYDKDF (reference sequence). The CDR3 extends over 15 amino acids. The CDR3 DNA is TGTGCCACCAGCAGAACAAGGGTGAACACCGGGGAGCTGTTTTTT. It encodes CATSRTRVNTGELFF.

The chain uses TRBV4-2 and TRBJ2-7, with D perhaps TRBD1 (5 bases). Germline V CDR1 and CDR2: LGHNA, YNFKEQ. The CDR3 consists of 13 residues. V was cut by 4 bases and J by 5 bases, with 12 bases left in between. This chain's CDR3 is CASSRSRDNEQYF. Written as DNA, the CDR3 is TGTGCCAGCAGCCGGAGCAGGGATAACGAGCAGTACTTC.

This chain joins TRBV5-1 and TRBJ2-5; D not certain. Germline V gives CDR1 SGHRS, CDR2 YFSETQ. The CDR3 runs 14 residues. V lost 4 bases and J lost 2, with 12 bases in between. The CDR3 DNA sequence: TGCGCCAGCAGCCCCCGGACCAAGCAAGAGACCCAGTACTTC. Protein: CASSPRTKQETQYF.

The V call is TRBV12-3 or TRBV12-4, the J call TRBJ1-1; D is undetermined. The CDR3 consists of 12 residues. Deletions cut 6 bases from V and 3 bases from J, with 8 bases between. CDR3 sequence reads: CASRLGDTEAFF. As DNA, the CDR3 is TGTGCCAGCAGGCTTGGGGACACTGAAGCTTTCTTT.

The rearrangement uses TRBV7-9 and TRBJ2-1; 7 bases line up with TRBD1. CDR3 length: 16 residues. Germline assignment: CDR1 SEHNR and CDR2 FQNEAQ (reference sequence). Trimming removed 5 bases from V and 0 bases from J; junction bases left unmatched: 7. The chain's CDR3 is CASSTLTGSSYNEQFF. The CDR3, as DNA: TGTGCCAGCAGCACCCTGACAGGGAGCTCCTACAATGAGCAGTTCTTC.

V gene TRBV19 combines with J gene TRBJ2-3, with 7 bases identical to TRBD2. Per the germline V gene, CDR1 is LNHDA and CDR2 is SQIVND (reference sequence). This CDR3 contains 15 residues. V gave up 5 bases and J gave up 5 bases; unmatched junction bases: 10. The CDR3 region is CASSPQRETGDTQYF. The CDR3 bases are TGTGCCAGTAGTCCTCAGCGGGAAACTGGAGATACGCAGTATTTT. Drawing the rest from reference TRBV19 and TRBJ2-3, the complete variable domain is DGGITQSPKYLFRKEGQNVTLSCEQNLNHDAMYWYRQDPGQGLRLIYYSQIVNDFQKGDIAEGYSVSREKKESFPLTVTSAQKNPTAFYLCASSPQRETGDTQYFGPGTRLTVL.

This sequence joins TRBV7-2 and TRBJ2-7; D might be TRBD1 or TRBD2, each matching 5 bases. CDR1 SGHTA and CDR2 FQGNSA come from the germline V gene. CDR3 length: 15 residues. V lost 3 bases and J 4 bases, leaving 16 bases between the germline ends. The CDR3 here is CASSLSSGTQYEQYF. CDR3 in DNA: TGTGCCAGCAGCTTGTCGTCCGGGACGCAGTACGAGCAGTACTTC.

The chain couples TRBV3-1 (or the pseudogene TRBV3-2) to TRBJ2-7, with 8 bases fitting TRBD2. CDR1 is LGHDT, CDR2 YNNKEL, per germline (reference sequence). This CDR3 has 14 residues. Unmatched junction bases numbered 7, after V lost 7 bases and J lost 2 bases. The CDR3 nucleotides are TGTGCCAGCAACCCGGGGGGGTATCCCTACGAGCAGTACTTC. Its protein is CASNPGGYPYEQYF.

V and J are TRBV7-3 and TRBJ2-2; D is unresolved. Trimming removed 2 bases at V and 5 bases at J, with 6 bases between. Germline CDR1 reads SGHTA; CDR2 reads FQGTGA. This CDR3 contains 13 residues. The CDR3, as DNA: TGTGCCAGCAGCTTATTCGGTACCGGGGAGCTGTTTTTT. Protein product: CASSLFGTGELFF.

The gene calls are TRBV19 and TRBJ1-4; D is undetermined. Germline loops: CDR1 LNHDA, CDR2 SQIVND (reference sequence). The V gene lost 2 bases and the J gene lost 0 bases, with 1 base spanning the gap. The CDR3 runs to 13 residues. CDR3 nucleotide sequence: TGTGCCAGTAGTATATCAACTAATGAAAAACTGTTTTTT. Amino acid sequence: CASSISTNEKLFF.

J is TRBJ1-2 and V is TRBV30; the D is unclear. CDR1 is GTSNPN, CDR2 SVGIG, per germline (reference sequence). Trimming took off 3 bases at V and 9 bases at J, with 8 bases between the two ends. This CDR3 region has 10 residues. The CDR3, as DNA: TGTGCCTGGAGGGAGCTGAGCTACACCTTC. Translated: CAWRELSYTF.

The chain recombines TRBV6-1 with TRBJ1-4; no definite D call. V was pared by 0 bases and J by 6 bases, with 14 bases between. CDR1 is MNHNS, CDR2 SASEGT, per germline. The CDR3 contains 16 residues. The CDR3 DNA follows: TGTGCCAGCAGTGAAGCGCTTCTAGGAGCAGATGAAAAACTGTTTTTT. Translated, it gives CASSEALLGADEKLFF.

The V call is TRBV19, the J call TRBJ1-5; D is possibly TRBD1 (5 bases). V lost 3 bases, J lost 3 bases, and 15 bases lay in between. Germline CDR1 reads LNHDA; CDR2 reads SQIVND (reference sequence). The CDR3 sequence is 16 residues long. The CDR3 DNA is TGTGCCAGTAGTATCTCCGGGACGGCTATCAATCAGCCCCAGCATTTT. It specifies CASSISGTAINQPQHF.